The 10 T cell receptor beta chains reported below all come from one sample, sequenced in a study of T-cell memory formation after mild COVID-19. TCRdb re-called the 5' RACE reads with MiXCR, one entry per CDR3 protein. The top ten hold 13% to 15% of the sample, which has 150,000 or so distinct CDR3 sequences, about 14% seen once. The sample taken for sequencing was PBMCs or a T cell subset sorted from them (not recorded which). These receptors were collected from an adult woman who had mild COVID-19 (a few samples of this study predate the infection). Cell type and time point are not known.

This chain joins TRBV7-9 and TRBJ1-1; D gene uncertain. CDR3 length: 11 residues. Trimming shortened V by 5 bases and J by 7 bases, and 8 bases separated the two germline ends. CDR1 is SEHNR and CDR2 is FQNEAQ in the germline V gene (reference sequence). The CDR3 protein is CASSPEFEAFF. The CDR3 coding sequence is TGTGCCAGCAGCCCTGAGTTTGAAGCTTTCTTT.

The sample holds a few counts of this clonotype. This chain connects TRBV7-6 to TRBJ1-1; the D is unclear. V gave up 3 bases and J gave up 5 bases, with 13 bases separating them. The length of the CDR3 is 14 residues. Germline CDR1 SGHVS, CDR2 FNYEAQ. DNA of the CDR3: TGTGCCAGCAGCTTGGAGAACCCAAGGACTGAAGCTTTCTTT. This sequence encodes CASSLENPRTEAFF.

The chain links TRBV15 to TRBJ2-7; D is uncertain. Trimming removed 4 bases from V and 6 bases from J, with 10 bases in between. CDR1 is LNHNV, CDR2 YYDKDF, per germline (reference sequence). The CDR3 totals 12 residues. The CDR3 DNA reads as TGTGCCACCAGCATCTCTGGTGGCGAGCAGTACTTC. Translation: CATSISGGEQYF.

The chain links TRBV19 to TRBJ2-3, with TRBD2 matching over 10 bases. Per germline, CDR1 LNHDA and CDR2 SQIVND (reference sequence). Trimming took 5 bases from V and 6 from J; bases not matched to a gene: 2. The CDR3 length is 13 residues. DNA for the CDR3: TGTGCCAGTAGTTTGGGACTAGCGGATACGCAGTATTTT. Residues: CASSLGLADTQYF.

This clonotype was observed many times. This sequence joins TRBV5-1 and TRBJ2-1, with TRBD2 matching over 11 bases. Losses at the gene ends were 2 bases for V and 10 bases for J; bases not matched to a gene: 14. The CDR3 totals 17 residues. The germline gives CDR1 SGHRS, CDR2 YFSETQ. The DNA for the CDR3 is TGCGCCAGCAGCTTAAACCCCCGGTCGACTAGCGGGAAAGAGCAGTTCTTC. This sequence encodes CASSLNPRSTSGKEQFF.

This clonotype has ten or more counts. The J gene is TRBJ1-5, the V gene TRBV12-3 or TRBV12-4; TRBD1 matches at 9 bases. The CDR3 is 15 amino acids. Trimming took 5 bases from V and 7 from J; bases not matched to a gene: 9. The CDR3 DNA reads TGTGCCAGCAGTCCTCAACAGGGGGCCGGGCAGCCCCAGCATTTT. Translation gives CASSPQQGAGQPQHF.

This clonotype was seen only a few times. This sequence joins TRBV5-1 and TRBJ2-2; D not certain. CDR1 SGHRS and CDR2 YFSETQ come from the germline V gene. Between the trimmed V and J ends, which lost 5 bases and 0 bases, there was a span of 8 bases. This CDR3 region has 14 residues. CDR3 nucleotides: TGCGCCAGCAGACCGGGCCCGAACACCGGGGAGCTGTTTTTT. The encoded protein is CASRPGPNTGELFF.

This clonotype turned up a few times. The chain has TRBV3-1 and TRBJ1-2, with 10 positions matching TRBD1. Germline V gene data show CDR1 as LGHDT and CDR2 as YNNKEL (reference sequence). The CDR3 spans 14 residues. V lost 7 bases, J lost 4 bases, and 6 bases stayed unmatched. CDR3 coding DNA: TGTGCCAGCACCTACGGGACAGGGGCCTATGGCTACACCTTC. This translates into CASTYGTGAYGYTF.

This clonotype was found a few times. This chain links TRBV7-2 with TRBJ2-4; 12 bases are shared with TRBD2. CDR3 length: 23 amino acids. Germline CDR1 reads SGHTA; CDR2 reads FQGNSA. After removal of 6 bases from V and 1 base from J, the junction contained 25 bases not matched to a gene. The CDR3 sequence: CASSRQGGLAGGPATHAKNIQYF. CDR3 bases: TGTGCCAGCAGTCGCCAGGGCGGTCTAGCGGGAGGGCCCGCCACTCATGCCAAAAACATTCAGTACTTC.

The chain employs TRBV10-3 and TRBJ2-3; the match to TRBD2 covers 11 bases. The V gene end was trimmed by 4 bases and the J gene end by 6 bases; junction bases not matched to a gene: 9. The CDR3 consists of 16 residues. From germline, CDR1 is ENHRY and CDR2 SYGVKD. CDR3: CAISATSGASQDTQYF. CDR3 sequence (DNA): TGTGCCATCAGTGCGACTAGCGGGGCCTCTCAGGATACGCAGTATTTT.